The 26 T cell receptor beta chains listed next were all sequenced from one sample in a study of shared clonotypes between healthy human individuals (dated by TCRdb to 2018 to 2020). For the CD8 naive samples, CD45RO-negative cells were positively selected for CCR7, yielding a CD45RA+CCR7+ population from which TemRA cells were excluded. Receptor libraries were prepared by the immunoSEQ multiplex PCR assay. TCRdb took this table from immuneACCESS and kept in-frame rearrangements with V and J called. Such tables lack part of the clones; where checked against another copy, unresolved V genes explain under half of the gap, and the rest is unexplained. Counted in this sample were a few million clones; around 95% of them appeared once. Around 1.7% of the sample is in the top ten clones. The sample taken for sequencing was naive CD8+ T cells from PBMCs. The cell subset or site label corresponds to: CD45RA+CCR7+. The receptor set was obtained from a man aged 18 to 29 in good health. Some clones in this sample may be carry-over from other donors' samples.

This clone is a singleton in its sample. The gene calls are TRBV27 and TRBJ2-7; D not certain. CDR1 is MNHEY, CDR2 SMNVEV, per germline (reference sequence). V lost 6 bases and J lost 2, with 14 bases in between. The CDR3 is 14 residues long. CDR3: CASSPGKITYEQYF. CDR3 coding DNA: TGTGCCAGCAGCCCTGGAAAGATTACCTACGAGCAGTACTTC.

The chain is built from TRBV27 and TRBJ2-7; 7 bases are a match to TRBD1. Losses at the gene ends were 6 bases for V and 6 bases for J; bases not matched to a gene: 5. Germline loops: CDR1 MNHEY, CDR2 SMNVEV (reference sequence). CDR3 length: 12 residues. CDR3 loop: CASSPTGTEQYF. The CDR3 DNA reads TGTGCCAGCAGCCCGACAGGGACCGAGCAGTACTTC.

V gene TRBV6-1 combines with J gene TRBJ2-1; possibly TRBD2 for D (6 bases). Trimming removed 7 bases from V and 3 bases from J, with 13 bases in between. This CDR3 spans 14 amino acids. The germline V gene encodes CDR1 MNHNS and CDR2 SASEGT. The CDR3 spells CASNRLGNYNEQFF. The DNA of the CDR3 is TGTGCCAGCAACAGACTAGGAAACTACAATGAGCAGTTCTTC.

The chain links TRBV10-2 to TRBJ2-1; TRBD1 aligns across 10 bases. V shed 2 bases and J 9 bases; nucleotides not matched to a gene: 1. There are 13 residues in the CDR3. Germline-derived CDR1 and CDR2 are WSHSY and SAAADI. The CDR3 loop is CASSERTGGEQFF. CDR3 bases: TGCGCCAGCAGTGAGAGGACAGGGGGTGAGCAGTTCTTC.

CDR3 nucleotides: TGTGCCAGCAGCCCGGGGACTACTTTGTTTAGAGATACGCAGTATTTT. It encodes CASSPGTTLFRDTQYF. The V gene is TRBV9, the J gene TRBJ2-3, with TRBD2 matching over 7 bases. CDR1 is SGDLS and CDR2 is YYNGEE in the germline V gene. Trimming cost V 4 bases and J 5 bases; bases outside gene matches: 13. The CDR3 length is 16 residues.

As DNA, the CDR3 is TGTGCCAGCAGCACTTCGGGACAGGGGTTTTATTCACCCCTCCACTTT. This sequence encodes CASSTSGQGFYSPLHF. V and J are TRBV7-9 and TRBJ1-6, with 10 bases that match TRBD1. Germline-derived CDR1 and CDR2 are SEHNR and FQNEAQ (reference sequence). The CDR3 spans 16 residues. Germline trimming cut 5 bases from V and 8 bases from J; bases unmatched to any gene: 9.

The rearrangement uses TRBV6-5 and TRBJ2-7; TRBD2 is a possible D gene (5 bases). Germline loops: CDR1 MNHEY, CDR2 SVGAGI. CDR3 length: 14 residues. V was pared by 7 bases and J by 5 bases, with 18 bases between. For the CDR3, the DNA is TGTGCCAGCACCACAAGGCCCCCGGGAAACGAGCAGTACTTC. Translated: CASTTRPPGNEQYF.

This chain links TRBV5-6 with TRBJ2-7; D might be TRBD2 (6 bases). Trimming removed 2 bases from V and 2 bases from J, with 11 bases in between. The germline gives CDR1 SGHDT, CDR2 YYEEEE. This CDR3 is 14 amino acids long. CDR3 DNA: TGTGCCAGCAGCTTCGGGGGTCCGACCTACGAGCAGTACTTC. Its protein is CASSFGGPTYEQYF.

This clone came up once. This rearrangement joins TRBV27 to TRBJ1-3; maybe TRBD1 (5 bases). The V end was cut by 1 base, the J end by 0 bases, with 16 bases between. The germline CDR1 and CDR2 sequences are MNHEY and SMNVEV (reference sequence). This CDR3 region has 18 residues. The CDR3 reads CASSLFWRGGTSGNTIYF. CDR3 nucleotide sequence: TGTGCCAGCAGTTTATTCTGGAGGGGTGGAACCTCTGGAAACACCATATATTTT.

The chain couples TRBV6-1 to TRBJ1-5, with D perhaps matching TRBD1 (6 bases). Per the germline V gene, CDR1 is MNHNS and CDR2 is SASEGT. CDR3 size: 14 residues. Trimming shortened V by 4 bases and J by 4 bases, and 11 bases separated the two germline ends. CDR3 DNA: TGTGCCAGCAGTGCGTACAGGGTTAATCAGCCCCAGCATTTT. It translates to CASSAYRVNQPQHF.

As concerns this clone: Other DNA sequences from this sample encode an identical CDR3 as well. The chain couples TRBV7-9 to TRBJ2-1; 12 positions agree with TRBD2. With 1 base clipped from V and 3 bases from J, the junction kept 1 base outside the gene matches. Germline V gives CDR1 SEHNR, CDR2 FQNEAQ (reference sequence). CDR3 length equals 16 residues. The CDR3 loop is CASSLGTSGDYNEQFF. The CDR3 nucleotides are TGTGCCAGCAGCTTAGGGACTAGCGGGGACTACAATGAGCAGTTCTTC.

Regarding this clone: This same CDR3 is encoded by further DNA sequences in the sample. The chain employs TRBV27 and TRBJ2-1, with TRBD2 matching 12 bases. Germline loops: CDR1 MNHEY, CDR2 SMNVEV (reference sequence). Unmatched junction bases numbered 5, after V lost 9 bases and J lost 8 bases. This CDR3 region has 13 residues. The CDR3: CASRLAGVYEQFF. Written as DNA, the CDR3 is TGTGCCAGTAGACTAGCGGGAGTGTATGAGCAGTTCTTC.

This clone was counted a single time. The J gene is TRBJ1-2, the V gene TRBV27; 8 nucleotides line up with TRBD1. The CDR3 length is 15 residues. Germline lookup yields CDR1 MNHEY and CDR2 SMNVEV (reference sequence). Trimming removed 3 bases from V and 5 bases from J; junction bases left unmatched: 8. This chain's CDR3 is CASSLDRVPIYGYTF. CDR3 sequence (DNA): TGTGCCAGCAGTTTGGACAGGGTACCTATATATGGCTACACCTTC.

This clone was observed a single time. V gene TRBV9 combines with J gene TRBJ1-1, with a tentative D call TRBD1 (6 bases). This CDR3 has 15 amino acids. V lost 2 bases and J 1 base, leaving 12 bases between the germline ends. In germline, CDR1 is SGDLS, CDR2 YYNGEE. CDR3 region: CASSVTGARNTEAFF. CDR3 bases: TGTGCCAGCAGCGTGACGGGGGCGAGGAACACTGAAGCTTTCTTT.

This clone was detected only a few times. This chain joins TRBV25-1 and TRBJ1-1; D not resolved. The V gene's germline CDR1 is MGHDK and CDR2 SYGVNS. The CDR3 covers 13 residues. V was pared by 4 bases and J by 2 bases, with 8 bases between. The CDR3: CASSGASNTEAFF. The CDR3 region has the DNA TGTGCCAGCAGTGGGGCGTCTAACACTGAAGCTTTCTTT.

CDR3 residues: CTRWDSANEKLFF. CDR3 nucleotides: TGCACCAGATGGGACTCGGCTAATGAAAAACTGTTTTTT. This sequence joins TRBV1 and TRBJ1-4. TRBV1 is an annotated pseudogene. The CDR3 is made up of 13 amino acids.

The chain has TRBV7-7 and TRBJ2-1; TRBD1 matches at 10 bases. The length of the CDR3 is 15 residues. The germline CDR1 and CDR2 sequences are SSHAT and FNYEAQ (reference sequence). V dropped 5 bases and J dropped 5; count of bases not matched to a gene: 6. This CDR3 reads CASSVGQGSHNEQFF. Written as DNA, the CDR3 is TGTGCCAGCAGCGTGGGACAGGGGTCACACAATGAGCAGTTCTTC.

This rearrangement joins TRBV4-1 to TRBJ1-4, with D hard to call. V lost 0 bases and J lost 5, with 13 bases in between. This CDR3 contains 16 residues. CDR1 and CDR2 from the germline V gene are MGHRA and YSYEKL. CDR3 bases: TGCGCCAGCAGCCAAGAGAGACGGTCCTTAAATGAAAAACTGTTTTTT. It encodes CASSQERRSLNEKLFF.

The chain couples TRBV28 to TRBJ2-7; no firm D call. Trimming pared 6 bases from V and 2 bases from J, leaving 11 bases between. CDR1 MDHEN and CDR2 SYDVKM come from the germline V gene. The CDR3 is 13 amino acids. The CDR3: CASRYHAPYEQYF. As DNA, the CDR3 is TGTGCCAGCAGATATCACGCCCCCTACGAGCAGTACTTC.

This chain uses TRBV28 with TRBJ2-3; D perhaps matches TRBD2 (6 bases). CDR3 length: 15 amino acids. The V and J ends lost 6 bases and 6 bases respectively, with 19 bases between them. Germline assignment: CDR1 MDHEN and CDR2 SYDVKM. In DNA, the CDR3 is TGTGCCAGCAGCACCCAGCCGGGGGTCCAGGATACGCAGTATTTT. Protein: CASSTQPGVQDTQYF.

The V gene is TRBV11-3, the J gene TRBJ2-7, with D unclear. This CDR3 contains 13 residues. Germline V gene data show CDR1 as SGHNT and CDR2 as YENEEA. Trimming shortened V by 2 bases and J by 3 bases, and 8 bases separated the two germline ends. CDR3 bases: TGTGCCAGCAGCTTAAGGGTCGGCTACGAGCAGTACTTC. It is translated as CASSLRVGYEQYF.

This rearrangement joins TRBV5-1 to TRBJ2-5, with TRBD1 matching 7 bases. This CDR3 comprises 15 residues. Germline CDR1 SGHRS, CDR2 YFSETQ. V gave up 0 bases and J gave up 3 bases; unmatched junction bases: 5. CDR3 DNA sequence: TGCGCCAGCAGCTTGGCCGGGACAGCCAAAGAGACCCAGTACTTC. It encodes CASSLAGTAKETQYF. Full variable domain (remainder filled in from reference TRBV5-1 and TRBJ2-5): KAGVTQTPRYLIKTRGQQVTLSCSPISGHRSVSWYQQTPGQGLQFLFEYFSETQRNKGNFPGRFSGRQFSNSRSEMNVSTLELGDSALYLCASSLAGTAKETQYFGPGTRLLVL.

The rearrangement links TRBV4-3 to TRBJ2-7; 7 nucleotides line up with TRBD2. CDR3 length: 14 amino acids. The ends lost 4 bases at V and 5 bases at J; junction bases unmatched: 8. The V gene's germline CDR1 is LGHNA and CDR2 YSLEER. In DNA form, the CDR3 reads TGCGCCAGCAGCCCCACCCCGGGGGGACACGAGCAGTACTTC. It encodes CASSPTPGGHEQYF.

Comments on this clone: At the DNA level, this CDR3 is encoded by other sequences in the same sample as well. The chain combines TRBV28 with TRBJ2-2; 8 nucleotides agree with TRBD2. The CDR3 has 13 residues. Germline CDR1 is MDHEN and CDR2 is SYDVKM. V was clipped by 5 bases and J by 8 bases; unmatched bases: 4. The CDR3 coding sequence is TGTGCCAGCAGTCCCGGGGGGGCTGGGGAGCTGTTTTTT. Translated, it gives CASSPGGAGELFF.

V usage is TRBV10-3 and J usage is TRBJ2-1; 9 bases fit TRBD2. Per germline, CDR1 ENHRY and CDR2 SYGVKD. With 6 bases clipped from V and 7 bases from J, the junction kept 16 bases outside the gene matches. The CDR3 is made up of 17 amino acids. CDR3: CAISAGASGALRNEQFF. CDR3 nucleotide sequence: TGTGCCATCAGCGCCGGGGCTAGCGGGGCCCTTAGGAATGAGCAGTTCTTC.

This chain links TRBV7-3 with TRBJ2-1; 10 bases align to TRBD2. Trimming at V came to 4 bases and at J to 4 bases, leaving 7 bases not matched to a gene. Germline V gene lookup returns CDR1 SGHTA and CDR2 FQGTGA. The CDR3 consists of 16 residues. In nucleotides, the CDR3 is TGTGCCAGCAGCTCCCGGACTAGCGGCACTTACAATGAGCAGTTCTTC. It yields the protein CASSSRTSGTYNEQFF. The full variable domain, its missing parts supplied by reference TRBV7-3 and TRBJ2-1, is GAGVSQTPSNKVTEKGKYVELRCDPISGHTALYWYRQSLGQGPEFLIYFQGTGAADDSGLPNDRFFAVRPEGSVSTLKIQRTERGDSAVYLCASSSRTSGTYNEQFFGPGTRLTVL.